These 3 T cell receptor beta chains originate from one sample sequenced in a study of CD8 T cells in ankylosing spondylitis. Study observations and caveats: Seemingly characteristic of ankylosing spondylitis blood was a TCR beta motif consisting of several highly homologous variants.

These receptors' targets are unknown. TCRdb re-derived calls from the 5' RACE reads in MiXCR, one entry per CDR3 protein. The sample has 300,000 to 400,000 distinct CDR3 sequences, 20% to 25% seen once. Sequences were obtained from blood, either unsorted or a sorted T cell fraction (not recorded which). All receptors derive from a male donor with ankylosing spondylitis.

This clonotype was detected only a few times. The V gene is TRBV19, the J gene TRBJ2-5; the match to TRBD1 covers 10 bases. Germline V gene sequence: CDR1 LNHDA, CDR2 SQIVND (reference sequence). V gave up 2 bases and J gave up 5 bases; unmatched junction bases: 5. CDR3 length: 15 residues. The CDR3 nucleotides read TGTGCCAGTAGTATACGACAGGGGGCAGGGGAGACCCAGTACTTC. It codes for CASSIRQGAGETQYF.

This clonotype occurred a few times. The rearrangement uses TRBV5-1 and TRBJ2-5; 7 nucleotides align to TRBD2. Unmatched junction bases numbered 6, after V lost 5 bases and J lost 2 bases. The CDR3 has 14 amino acids. Germline assignment: CDR1 SGHRS and CDR2 YFSETQ. The CDR3 here is CASRSGLTQETQYF. The DNA for the CDR3 is TGCGCCAGCAGGTCGGGACTAACGCAAGAGACCCAGTACTTC.

This clonotype was detected only once. This chain joins TRBV9 and TRBJ2-5; D may be TRBD2 (5 bases). The CDR3 length is 14 residues. CDR1 and CDR2 from the germline V gene are SGDLS and YYNGEE. V was trimmed by 3 bases and J by 5 bases, leaving 14 bases between them. CDR3 coding DNA: TGTGCCAGCAGCGGAGGACTTTTGTCGGAGACCCAGTACTTC. Amino acid sequence: CASSGGLLSETQYF.